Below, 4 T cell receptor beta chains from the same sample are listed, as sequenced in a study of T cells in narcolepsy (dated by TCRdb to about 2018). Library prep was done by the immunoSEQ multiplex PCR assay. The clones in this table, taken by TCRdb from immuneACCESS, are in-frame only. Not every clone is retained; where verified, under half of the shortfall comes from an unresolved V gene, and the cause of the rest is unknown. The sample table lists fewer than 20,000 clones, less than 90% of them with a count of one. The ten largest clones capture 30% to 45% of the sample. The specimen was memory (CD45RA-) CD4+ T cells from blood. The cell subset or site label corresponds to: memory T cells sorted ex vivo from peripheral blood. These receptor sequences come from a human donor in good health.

Written as DNA, the CDR3 is TGTGCCAGCACTCAGGGGGAGAGGGAGGGCTACACCTTC. This translates into CASTQGEREGYTF. This rearrangement joins TRBV6-1 to TRBJ1-2, with 7 positions matching TRBD1. There are 13 residues in the CDR3. CDR1 is MNHNS and CDR2 is SASEGT in the germline V gene. Germline trimming cut 7 bases from V and 8 bases from J; bases unmatched to any gene: 10.

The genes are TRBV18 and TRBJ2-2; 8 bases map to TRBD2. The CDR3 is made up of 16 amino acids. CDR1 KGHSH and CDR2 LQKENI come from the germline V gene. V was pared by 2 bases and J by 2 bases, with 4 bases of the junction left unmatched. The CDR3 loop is CASSPLLADNTGELFF. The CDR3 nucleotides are TGTGCCAGCTCACCATTACTAGCGGACAACACCGGGGAGCTGTTTTTT.

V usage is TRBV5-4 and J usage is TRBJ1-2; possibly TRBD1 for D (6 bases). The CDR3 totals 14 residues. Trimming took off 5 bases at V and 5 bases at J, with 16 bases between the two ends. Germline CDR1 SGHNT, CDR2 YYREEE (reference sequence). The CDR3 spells CASSSAGTRYGYTF. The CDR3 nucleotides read TGTGCCAGCAGTTCCGCCGGGACACGGTATGGCTACACCTTC.

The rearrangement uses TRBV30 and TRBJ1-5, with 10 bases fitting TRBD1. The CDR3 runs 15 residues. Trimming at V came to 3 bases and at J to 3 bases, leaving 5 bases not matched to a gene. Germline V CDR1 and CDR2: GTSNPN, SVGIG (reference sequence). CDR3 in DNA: TGTGCCTGGAGAAGACAGGGGGCGAACAATCAGCCCCAGCATTTT. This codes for CAWRRQGANNQPQHF.